The following is a TCR beta chain sequence with its context. This sample stems from a study of T cell changes during pregnancy in multiple sclerosis. Libraries were prepared by immunoSEQ multiplex PCR; TCRdb keeps only in-frame clonotypes and omits some of them. The table has tens of thousands of clones, 85% to 95% seen once. The TCR was taken from a female donor with multiple sclerosis, enrolled in a pregnancy study. Specimen: peripheral blood, collected in the third trimester of pregnancy.

CDR3 sequence reads: CASSLALGLAGGTDTQYF. CDR3 in DNA: TGTGCCAGCAGCTTAGCGTTGGGACTAGCGGGTGGTACAGATACGCAGTATTTT. The chain links TRBV7-2 to TRBJ2-3, with 12 bases aligning to TRBD2. Germline-derived CDR1 and CDR2 are SGHTA and FQGNSA. J gave up 3 bases and V 0 bases, and 7 bases lay outside the gene matches. The CDR3 spans 18 residues.